This T cell receptor (beta chain) came from a study of T cell responses to AZD1222 COVID-19 vaccine. Broader study findings: White British ancestry dominated among donors, who included more females, and clonal diversity was possibly underestimated. An increase in Spike-specific TCR breadth and depth was observed after two AZD1222 doses.

This table comes from immunoSEQ multiplex PCR, and its TCRdb copy is limited to in-frame clones, with some not included. Altogether 95,000 to 150,000 clones are present, approximately 90% being singletons, with the ten largest covering about 1.5%. Comments on this clone: What it recognizes is unknown.

Germline trimming cut 4 bases from V and 5 bases from J; bases unmatched to any gene: 14. The length of the CDR3 is 18 residues. Germline V CDR1 and CDR2: SNHLY, FYNNEI. This rearrangement joins TRBV2 to TRBJ2-2, with TRBD2 matching 9 bases. The sequenced sample was peripheral blood, obtained on day 0 of AZD1222 vaccination. This sequence was found in an adult in good health. CDR3 in amino acids: CASSARRAGGLGTGELFF. The CDR3 nucleotides read TGTGCCAGCAGTGCTCGCCGAGCGGGGGGACTTGGGACCGGGGAGCTGTTTTTT.